These 18 T cell receptor beta chains share one sample of origin, sequenced in a study of quantifying T cell responses using KT2 cells. As for the study in general: TCR alpha and beta constant-region primers primed reverse transcription of RNA.

An oligo carrying a UMI was ligated to the cDNA 3' end. The first PCR ran around 4 cycles with an equimolar RC1.1 and RC1.2 beta primer mix. TCRdb reprocessed the UMI-ligation and nested PCR reads via MiXCR and lists one record per CDR3 protein. There are 25,000 to 35,000 distinct CDR3 sequences in the sample; 10% to 13% occur only once, and roughly 9.7% lies in the top ten. Sample: PBMCs spiked with cells of the T cell clone KT2. All receptors derive from a human donor.

This clonotype has more than one count but fewer than ten. The chain carries TRBV5-1 and TRBJ1-1, with D possibly being TRBD1 (6 bases). This CDR3 region has 15 residues. V was trimmed by 2 bases and J by 0 bases, leaving 11 bases between them. Germline CDR1 is SGHRS and CDR2 is YFSETQ. CDR3 protein: CASSFPGTLNTEAFF. CDR3 DNA sequence: TGCGCCAGCAGCTTTCCCGGGACACTGAACACTGAAGCTTTCTTT.

This clonotype has only a few counts. The CDR3 DNA follows: TGCAGTGCTAGAGACCCTGGACTAGCGGGAGTCTACGAGCAGTACTTC. It translates to CSARDPGLAGVYEQYF. The rearrangement uses TRBV20-1 and TRBJ2-7; 13 nucleotides agree with TRBD2. The CDR3 totals 16 residues. Trimming cost V 0 bases and J 3 bases; bases outside gene matches: 5. Germline V gene data show CDR1 as DFQATT and CDR2 as SNEGSKA (reference sequence).

This clonotype has a handful of counts. The chain is built from TRBV12-3 or TRBV12-4 and TRBJ2-7; D remains unclear. With 2 bases removed from V and 9 bases from J, the gap between germline ends came to 14 bases. The CDR3 is 13 amino acids. CDR3 region: CASSLSWPSGQYF. The DNA of the CDR3 is TGTGCCAGCAGTTTAAGCTGGCCCTCCGGGCAGTACTTC.

V usage is TRBV7-2 and J usage is TRBJ2-2, with 12 bases lining up with TRBD2. Trimming took 5 bases from V and 8 from J; bases not matched to a gene: 9. This CDR3 contains 16 residues. CDR1 is SGHTA and CDR2 is FQGNSA in the germline V gene. CDR3 nucleotides: TGTGCCAGCAGCCCCCGACTAGCGGGAGCGAGGGGGGAGCTGTTTTTT. It is translated as CASSPRLAGARGELFF.

Only a few counts were recorded for this clonotype. The chain is built from TRBV5-1 and TRBJ1-1, with D hard to call. V shed 3 bases and J shed 1 base, with 13 bases lying between them. CDR1 is SGHRS and CDR2 is YFSETQ in the germline V gene. The CDR3 loop spans 15 amino acids. CDR3 nucleotides: TGCGCCAGCAGCTCTCTAGGGCATCAGAACACTGAAGCTTTCTTT. Residues: CASSSLGHQNTEAFF.

The table lists this clonotype with many counts. This chain connects TRBV28 to TRBJ1-1; tentatively, D is TRBD1 (6 bases). This CDR3 is built from 13 residues. V was pared by 10 bases and J by 0 bases, with 12 bases between. Germline-derived CDR1 and CDR2 are MDHEN and SYDVKM. The CDR3 DNA is TGTGCCACCTGGACAGAAGTGAACACTGAAGCTTTCTTT. Encoded protein: CATWTEVNTEAFF.

There are many counts of this clonotype. The chain joins TRBV2 to TRBJ1-6; TRBD1 matches at 8 bases. V gave up 5 bases and J gave up 6 bases; unmatched junction bases: 9. This CDR3 has 16 amino acids. Germline-derived CDR1 and CDR2 are SNHLY and FYNNEI. CDR3 coding DNA: TGTGCCAGCAGTCGAGACAGGGGAAGGGGTAATTCACCCCTCCACTTT. Translated, it gives CASSRDRGRGNSPLHF.

CDR3 sequence reads: CSVTNGYGETQYF. In DNA, the CDR3 is TGCAGCGTCACGAACGGATATGGCGAGACCCAGTACTTC. The chain carries TRBV29-1 and TRBJ2-5; D is unresolved. From germline, CDR1 is SQVTM and CDR2 ANQGSEA. The CDR3 covers 13 residues. The V end lost 6 bases, the J end lost 5 bases, and 16 bases lay between the germline ends.

This clonotype occurred a few times. The chain joins TRBV25-1 to TRBJ2-7; 11 positions match TRBD1. Per the germline V gene, CDR1 is MGHDK and CDR2 is SYGVNS. The trim removed 8 bases at V and 6 bases at J, leaving 12 bases unmatched. This CDR3 is 15 amino acids long. CDR3 region: CASERAGTGGPEQYF. The CDR3 DNA reads as TGTGCCAGCGAAAGGGCCGGGACAGGGGGTCCCGAGCAGTACTTC.

This clonotype was picked up many times. The chain is built from TRBV2 and TRBJ2-1; tentative D call: TRBD1 (5 bases). This CDR3 is built from 13 residues. The germline V and J ends were trimmed by 6 bases and 2 bases, with 8 bases remaining between them. Germline V CDR1 and CDR2: SNHLY, FYNNEI. CDR3 region: CASSTGTYNEQFF. CDR3 nucleotides: TGTGCCAGCAGCACAGGTACCTACAATGAGCAGTTCTTC.

V is TRBV29-1 and J is TRBJ1-4; maybe TRBD1 (5 bases). The V and J ends lost 5 bases and 2 bases respectively, with 12 bases between them. The length of the CDR3 is 14 residues. Germline CDR1 reads SQVTM; CDR2 reads ANQGSEA. The CDR3 DNA sequence: TGCAGCGTTCATCCTGGGGGGACTAATGAAAAACTGTTTTTT. It translates to CSVHPGGTNEKLFF.

This clonotype was observed many times. The V call is TRBV18, the J call TRBJ2-7; unclear D gene. Trimming took off 2 bases at V and 5 bases at J, with 10 bases between the two ends. The CDR3 spans 13 residues. Germline CDR1 is KGHSH and CDR2 is LQKENI. This chain's CDR3 is CASSPGVRDEQYF. In DNA, the CDR3 is TGTGCCAGCTCACCAGGGGTTCGGGACGAGCAGTACTTC.

This clonotype is medium-sized by share. The chain combines TRBV2 with TRBJ2-1; 9 bases are a match to TRBD2. CDR1 and CDR2 from the germline V gene are SNHLY and FYNNEI. With 9 bases clipped from V and 6 bases from J, the junction kept 6 bases outside the gene matches. This CDR3 region has 13 residues. CDR3 region: CARGLADSNEQFF. The CDR3 DNA sequence: TGTGCCAGGGGACTAGCAGACTCCAATGAGCAGTTCTTC.

This clonotype was counted ten times or more. The CDR3 spells CSARQGAFYGYTF. The CDR3 nucleotides are TGCAGCGCCCGACAGGGAGCATTCTATGGCTACACCTTC. The V and J genes are TRBV29-1 and TRBJ1-2; 7 bases align to TRBD1. CDR3 length equals 13 residues. The V segment lost 7 bases and the J segment 4 bases; nucleotides outside the gene matches: 9. Germline lookup yields CDR1 SQVTM and CDR2 ANQGSEA.

This clonotype was observed at least ten times. V is TRBV25-1 and J is TRBJ2-2; TRBD1 aligns across 7 bases. V lost 7 bases to trimming and J lost 4 bases; unmatched junction nucleotides: 6. This CDR3 is built from 14 residues. CDR1 is MGHDK, CDR2 SYGVNS, per germline. In nucleotides, the CDR3 is TGTGCCAGCATGGGTGAGGGGGCCACCGGGGAGCTGTTTTTT. Amino acid sequence: CASMGEGATGELFF.

The chain couples TRBV4-1 to TRBJ2-7; 7 nucleotides align to TRBD2. The germline V gene has CDR1 MGHRA and CDR2 YSYEKL. V shed 0 bases, J shed 5 bases, and the junction held 10 bases outside the gene matches. The CDR3 has 16 amino acids. The CDR3 loop is CASSQEVGRGVDEQYF. The DNA for the CDR3 is TGCGCCAGCAGCCAAGAGGTGGGTCGGGGGGTCGACGAGCAGTACTTC.

Ten or more counts support this clonotype. The CDR3 loop reads CASSYRWVFPNEQFF. For the CDR3, the DNA is TGTGCCAGCAGTTACAGGTGGGTCTTTCCTAATGAGCAGTTCTTC. The chain employs TRBV6-2 or TRBV6-3 and TRBJ2-1, with D unclear. Germline CDR1 MNHEY, CDR2 SVGEGT. This CDR3 comprises 15 residues. The V end lost 2 bases, the J end lost 7 bases, and 15 bases lay between the germline ends.

This clonotype came up a few times. V and J are TRBV7-2 and TRBJ2-2; no firm D call. V was trimmed by 1 base and J by 8 bases, leaving 8 bases between them. The CDR3 consists of 13 residues. The germline gives CDR1 SGHTA, CDR2 FQGNSA. As DNA, the CDR3 is TGTGCCAGCAGCTTAGAAGCACAGGGGGAGCTGTTTTTT. Translation: CASSLEAQGELFF.